These T cell receptor beta chains were read from a single sample in a study of T cells in localized non-small cell lung cancer. TCRdb's copy holds only in-frame clones and misses some; the assay was immunoSEQ multiplex PCR. The sample records around 50,000 clones, 86% being singletons. Source: peripheral blood, taken before any cancer treatment. Receptor source: a woman aged 35 to 70 with stage I lung adenocarcinoma. Both conserved end residues are part of each CDR3. Each record gives: CDR3 length, clone size, D gene, V gene, J gene, CDR3 protein, CDR3 DNA. D genes are given only for firm matches. Size values are once, few and many counts, or a class for expanded clones, and some rows have none.

length: 16
size: .
D: TRBD2
V: TRBV19
J: TRBJ2-3
CDR3: CASSIRGGPGTDTQYF
DNA: TGTGCCAGTAGTATTCGCGGGGGACCAGGCACAGATACGCAGTATTTT

length: 12
size: .
D: .
V: TRBV11-2
J: TRBJ2-3
CDR3: CASSSLLDTQYF
DNA: TGTGCCAGCAGCTCTCTGCTAGATACGCAGTATTTT

length: 15
size: .
D: TRBD1
V: TRBV9
J: TRBJ2-7
CDR3: CASSVAGQGHYEQYF
DNA: TGTGCCAGCAGCGTAGCAGGACAGGGTCACTACGAGCAGTACTTC

length: 11
size: .
D: .
V: TRBV7-9
J: TRBJ2-1
CDR3: CASSFGNEQFF
DNA: TGTGCCAGCAGCTTCGGTAATGAGCAGTTCTTC

length: 15
size: .
D: .
V: TRBV2
J: TRBJ2-3
CDR3: CASKPGTVSTDTQYF
DNA: TGTGCCAGCAAACCCGGGACGGTGAGCACAGATACGCAGTATTTT

length: 13
size: .
D: TRBD1
V: TRBV5-4
J: TRBJ2-7
CDR3: CASRPGTGNEQYF
DNA: TGTGCCAGCAGACCCGGGACAGGGAACGAGCAGTACTTC

length: 13
size: .
D: .
V: TRBV28
J: TRBJ1-1
CDR3: CASSLTDQVRAFF
DNA: TGTGCCAGCAGTTTGACAGACCAAGTCAGGGCTTTCTTT

length: 18
size: .
D: TRBD2
V: TRBV7-2
J: TRBJ2-3
CDR3: CASSLALLAGGQGDTQYF
DNA: TGTGCCAGCAGCTTAGCGCTTCTAGCGGGGGGGCAGGGAGATACGCAGTATTTT

length: 15
size: .
D: .
V: TRBV5-1
J: TRBJ2-5
CDR3: CASSSPSGRDETQYF
DNA: TGCGCCAGCAGCTCCCCCTCCGGGCGAGACGAGACCCAGTACTTC

length: 11
size: .
D: .
V: TRBV28
J: TRBJ2-7
CDR3: CASLSNYEQYF
DNA: TGTGCCAGCCTCAGCAACTACGAGCAGTACTTC

length: 14
size: few
D: .
V: TRBV7-2
J: TRBJ1-5
CDR3: CASSLAGRQGTQHF
DNA: TGTGCCAGCAGCTTAGCGGGGCGGCAGGGCACCCAGCATTTT

length: 15
size: once
D: .
V: TRBV9
J: TRBJ1-5
CDR3: CASSVFDQPNQPQHF
DNA: TGTGCCAGCAGCGTGTTTGACCAGCCGAATCAGCCCCAGCATTTT

length: 11
size: .
D: .
V: TRBV7-9
J: TRBJ2-2
CDR3: CASRPTGELFF
DNA: TGTGCCAGCAGACCTACCGGGGAGCTGTTTTTT

length: 10
size: few
D: .
V: TRBV20-1
J: TRBJ1-2
CDR3: CSALGYGYTF
DNA: TGCAGTGCCCTGGGCTATGGCTACACCTTC

length: 12
size: .
D: TRBD2
V: TRBV6-1
J: TRBJ2-7
CDR3: CASVGRAYEQYF
DNA: TGTGCCAGCGTGGGGAGGGCCTACGAGCAGTACTTC

length: 15
size: .
D: .
V: TRBV7-2
J: TRBJ2-3
CDR3: CASSLDSGRADTQYF
DNA: TGTGCCAGCAGCTTAGATTCGGGGCGGGCAGATACGCAGTATTTT

length: 15
size: once
D: TRBD2
V: TRBV7-2
J: TRBJ2-1
CDR3: CASSPRGGRYNEQFF
DNA: TGTGCCAGCAGCCCTCGGGGGGGCCGCTACAATGAGCAGTTCTTC